These T cell receptor beta chains were read from a single sample in a study of regulatory T cells in long-lasting Graves disease. TCRdb analysed the multiplex PCR reads with MiXCR anew, one entry per CDR3 protein. The repertoire holds about 290,000 distinct CDR3 sequences, roughly a fifth seen once, with about 61% in the top ten. Source: peripheral blood mononuclear cells (PBMCs), taken when the disease was refractory, from a patient treated with antithyroid drugs. These receptors all stem from a female donor with Graves disease. CDR3s include the opening cysteine and the closing phenylalanine or tryptophan. A D gene is named only where the DNA matches it firmly. Some rows have no size entry. The others give once, few or many, or a class for an expanded clone.

>TRBJ2-7|few|TRBV9|TRBD2|15
CASSEGRGGTYEQYF
TGTGCCAGCAGCGAGGGCCGGGGAGGGACCTACGAGCAGTACTTC
>TRBJ2-1|NA|TRBV11-1|NA|18
CASSFSAREPLSYNEQFF
TGTGCCAGCAGCTTTTCGGCAAGGGAGCCCCTCTCCTACAATGAGCAGTTCTTC
>TRBJ1-5|few|TRBV20-1|NA|14
CSASSYGSNQPQHF
TGCAGTGCTAGTAGTTATGGGAGCAATCAGCCCCAGCATTTT
>TRBJ1-1|many|TRBV3-1|NA|14
CASSQGNRAVEAFF
TGTGCCAGCAGCCAAGGCAACAGGGCAGTGGAAGCTTTCTTT
>TRBJ1-1|many|TRBV20-1|NA|11
CLLAGATEAFF
TGCCTCTTAGCCGGGGCGACTGAAGCTTTCTTT
>TRBJ1-1|NA|TRBV5-6|NA|15
CASSFETPGATEAFF
TGTGCCAGCAGCTTTGAGACACCCGGGGCCACTGAAGCTTTCTTT
>TRBJ1-2|NA|TRBV6-1|TRBD1|12
CAATGVKQGYTF
TGTGCTGCTACAGGGGTAAAGCAGGGTTACACCTTC
>TRBJ1-1|few|TRBV5-4|NA|14
CASSLDRDHTEAFF
TGTGCCAGCAGCTTGGACAGGGACCACACTGAAGCTTTCTTT
>TRBJ2-7|many|TRBV6-1|NA|13
CASSEVHTYEQYF
TGTGCCAGCAGTGAGGTCCATACCTACGAGCAGTACTTC
>TRBJ1-5|NA|TRBV6-1|TRBD1|15
CASKSGTGGREPQHF
TGTGCCAGCAAATCCGGGACAGGGGGCAGGGAGCCCCAGCATTTT
>TRBJ1-5|NA|TRBV29-1|TRBD1|14
CSVRNRGSNQPQHF
TGCAGCGTTCGTAACAGGGGGAGCAATCAGCCCCAGCATTTT
>TRBJ2-3|NA|TRBV20-1|NA|15
CSANPPSGLRDTQYF
TGCAGTGCTAACCCCCCCAGCGGGCTGAGGGATACGCAGTATTTT
>TRBJ1-4|NA|TRBV29-1|TRBD1|14
CSAAAQGVYEKLFF
TGCAGCGCCGCCGCCCAGGGGGTATATGAAAAACTGTTTTTT
>TRBJ1-6|NA|TRBV6-5|NA|16
CASSYARGREDSPLHF
TGTGCCAGCAGTTATGCGCGGGGCAGGGAGGATTCACCCCTCCACTTT
>TRBJ2-3|NA|TRBV29-1|NA|15
CSVEAREGGTDTQYF
TGCAGCGTTGAAGCTCGCGAGGGGGGCACAGATACGCAGTATTTT
>TRBJ2-7|many|TRBV12-3/TRBV12-4|TRBD1|13
CASSRDRGSEQYF
TGTGCCAGCAGCCGGGACAGGGGTTCCGAGCAGTACTTC
>TRBJ2-5|many|TRBV28|TRBD1|15
CASSLRDRVQETQYF
TGTGCCAGCAGTTTAAGGGACAGGGTACAAGAGACCCAGTACTTC
>TRBJ2-5|many|TRBV28|NA|14
CASSVIRVQETQYF
TGTGCCAGCAGCGTTATTCGGGTGCAAGAGACCCAGTACTTC
>TRBJ2-5|few|TRBV7-8|NA|13
CATQGQGRETQYF
TGTGCCACCCAGGGGCAGGGGAGGGAGACCCAGTACTTC
>TRBJ2-2|NA|TRBV30|TRBD1|17
CAWSTGDRVPNTGELFF
TGTGCCTGGAGTACCGGGGACAGGGTTCCTAACACCGGGGAGCTGTTTTTT
>TRBJ1-2|many|TRBV25-1|NA|14
CASSEDRTPYGYTF
TGTGCCAGCAGTGAAGATAGGACACCCTATGGCTACACCTTC
>TRBJ1-1|few|TRBV19|NA|13
CASSTYGTTEAFF
TGTGCCAGTAGTACATACGGGACCACTGAAGCTTTCTTT
>TRBJ1-1|NA|TRBV20-1|NA|11
CSARTGVEAFF
TGCAGTGCTAGGACCGGGGTAGAAGCTTTCTTT
>TRBJ2-3|NA|TRBV7-9|NA|16
CASSQGFGLALDTQYF
TGTGCCAGCAGCCAAGGGTTCGGGCTAGCCTTAGATACGCAGTATTTT
>TRBJ2-1|once|TRBV18|NA|16
CASSPARDGSYNEQFF
TGTGCCAGCTCACCTGCCCGGGACGGATCCTACAATGAGCAGTTCTTC
>TRBJ1-1|many|TRBV28|NA|16
CASSLEGTRVNTEAFF
TGTGCCAGCAGTTTAGAGGGGACGAGGGTGAACACTGAAGCTTTCTTT
>TRBJ2-6|many|TRBV6-1|NA|14
CASRSLVWANVLTF
TGTGCCAGCCGAAGCCTTGTTTGGGCCAACGTCCTGACTTTC
>TRBJ2-7|NA|TRBV11-2|TRBD2|16
CASSSTLGTSGGEQYF
TGTGCCAGCAGCTCAACCCTAGGGACTAGCGGCGGCGAGCAGTACTTC
>TRBJ2-7|NA|TRBV6-2/TRBV6-3|TRBD2|14
CASSYPGEGYEQYF
TGTGCCAGCAGTTACCCGGGGGAGGGATACGAGCAGTACTTC
>TRBJ2-5|many|TRBV6-1|NA|16
CASRPRGAEGSETQYF
TGTGCCAGCAGACCCCGCGGGGCTGAGGGATCGGAGACCCAGTACTTC
>TRBJ2-5|NA|TRBV10-3|NA|13
CAIRGPIQETQYF
TGTGCCATCAGAGGGCCAATCCAAGAGACCCAGTACTTC
>TRBJ2-5|many|TRBV27|TRBD2|18
CASSSLGLSGSDQETQYF
TGTGCCAGCAGTTCACTGGGGCTTAGCGGGAGTGACCAAGAGACCCAGTACTTC
>TRBJ1-1|many|TRBV5-1|NA|13
CASSLETPDEAFF
TGCGCCAGCAGCTTGGAGACCCCCGATGAAGCTTTCTTT
>TRBJ1-5|NA|TRBV20-1|NA|14
CSASVGYENQPQHF
TGCAGTGCTAGTGTCGGGTATGAAAATCAGCCCCAGCATTTT
>TRBJ1-6|many|TRBV5-5|NA|15
CASSLTGAFNSPLHF
TGTGCCAGCAGCTTGACAGGAGCCTTTAATTCACCCCTCCACTTT
>TRBJ2-7|NA|TRBV7-6|NA|16
CASSLGGVGYSCEQYF
TGTGCCAGCAGCTTAGGAGGGGTTGGCTATTCCTGCGAGCAGTACTTC
>TRBJ2-5|NA|TRBV18|NA|16
CASSRKGPGNQETQYF
TGTGCCAGCTCACGGAAGGGCCCTGGTAACCAAGAGACCCAGTACTTC
>TRBJ2-2|many|TRBV27|NA|13
CASRVFAGGELFF
TGTGCCAGCAGAGTATTTGCGGGCGGGGAGCTGTTTTTT
>TRBJ1-1|many|TRBV7-9|NA|14
CASSTRNYLTEAFF
TGTGCCAGCAGCACCAGAAACTATCTGACTGAAGCTTTCTTT
>TRBJ2-1|NA|TRBV4-3|NA|14
CASSTGPATNEQFF
TGCGCCAGCAGTACGGGTCCGGCAACCAATGAGCAGTTCTTC
>TRBJ1-4|NA|TRBV5-1|TRBD1|19
CASSLAGQMNLGTNEKLFF
TGCGCCAGCAGCTTGGCGGGACAGATGAATTTAGGGACTAATGAAAAACTGTTTTTT
>TRBJ2-1|few|TRBV2|TRBD1|12
CASGTGLNEQFF
TGTGCCAGCGGGACAGGACTCAATGAGCAGTTCTTC
>TRBJ2-2|NA|TRBV7-9|NA|13
CASSTKMAGELFF
TGTGCCAGCAGTACGAAGATGGCCGGGGAGCTGTTTTTT
>TRBJ1-1|many|TRBV28|NA|13
CASSLRSNTEAFF
TGTGCCAGCAGTTTAAGATCCAACACTGAAGCTTTCTTT
>TRBJ1-2|many|TRBV20-1|TRBD1|16
CSARDPKTGGSYGYTF
TGCAGTGCTAGAGATCCCAAGACAGGGGGAAGCTATGGCTACACCTTC
>TRBJ1-4|NA|TRBV9|NA|14
CASSVAPQGEKLFF
TGTGCCAGCAGCGTAGCTCCCCAGGGTGAAAAACTGTTTTTT